This TCR beta chain was sequenced for a study of T cells in localized non-small cell lung cancer. The germline V gene has CDR1 SGHRS and CDR2 YFSETQ. Deletions cut 0 bases from V and 8 bases from J, with 18 bases between. The length of the CDR3 is 16 residues. Sequenced by immunoSEQ multiplex PCR; TCRdb stores in-frame clones only, minus some. The sample lists 45,000 to 55,000 clones, 86% occurring once. This chain connects TRBV5-1 to TRBJ2-1; no clear D gene. The TCR comes from a male donor aged 60 or over with stage III squamous cell lung carcinoma. The specimen was peripheral blood, collected before any cancer treatment. CDR3 DNA sequence: TGCGCCAGCAGCTTGGATGTAGTTTTCGGAATCGATGAGCAGTTCTTC. Translating it yields CASSLDVVFGIDEQFF.